This TCR beta chain was sequenced for a study of blood T cell repertoires in COVID-19. At the level of the study: Acute and convalescent COVID-19 samples came from the United States, Italy and Spain. Sources were T cells, B-cell-depleted T cells, or PBMCs; the material itself was cDNA or gDNA.

The CDR3 runs to 13 residues. The V gene lost 7 bases and the J gene lost 5 bases, with 14 bases spanning the gap. A Seattle source enrolled patients during active infection and followed them longitudinally. Per the study methods: Quantification of nucleated cells was approximated via reference gene primer amplification. The assay was immunoSEQ multiplex PCR, and TCRdb's table has in-frame clones only and misses some. V and J calls and clone size are those listed in that table; D and trimming were worked out from the DNA. Of about 140,000 clones detected, about 88% appear once; the ten largest clones hold 2.5%.

Sequencing used peripheral blood. The chain couples TRBV12-3 or TRBV12-4 to TRBJ2-5; TRBD2 might be the D (5 bases). This receptor was obtained from a human donor with COVID-19, enrolled during active disease. The donor label of this sample is uncertain. CDR3 DNA sequence: TGTGCCAGCACTGAGGGAGTTTATGAGACCCAGTACTTC. Residues: CASTEGVYETQYF.